This T cell receptor (beta chain) was sequenced during a study of vaccination and CD4 T cells after COVID-19. On the study more broadly: The convalescents, six males and four females, included two who were Hispanic.

General study points: Median SARS-CoV-2-reactive clonotype numbers rose nonsignificantly, roughly 20 to 38.

As to treatment: roughly ten-day PBMC culture with coronavirus spike peptide pools or control peptides (ViraFEST assay). On day 3 and again on day 7, fresh IL-2 medium was used to replace half the medium. This CDR3 is built from 15 residues. Germline CDR1 MDHEN, CDR2 SYDVKM. J gave up 16 bases and V 1 base, and 14 bases lay outside the gene matches. Turning to this clonotype: Its antigen is currently unknown.

Cultured CD4+ T cell DNA was sequenced using the Oncomine TCR Beta short-read assay. MiXCR, run by TCRdb on the PCR reads, gives a single entry per CDR3 protein. Among more than 10,000 distinct CDR3 sequences, approximately 37% were seen once, and the ten largest hold approximately 20%. The chain carries TRBV28 and TRBJ1-5; 9 bases align to TRBD1. Material: cultured CD4+ T cells from blood. This receptor was obtained from a human donor with COVID-19. CDR3 nucleotides: TGTGCCAGCAGTTTATTTAATCTCCCGGGACAGGGATTTCATTTT. It encodes CASSLFNLPGQGFHF.